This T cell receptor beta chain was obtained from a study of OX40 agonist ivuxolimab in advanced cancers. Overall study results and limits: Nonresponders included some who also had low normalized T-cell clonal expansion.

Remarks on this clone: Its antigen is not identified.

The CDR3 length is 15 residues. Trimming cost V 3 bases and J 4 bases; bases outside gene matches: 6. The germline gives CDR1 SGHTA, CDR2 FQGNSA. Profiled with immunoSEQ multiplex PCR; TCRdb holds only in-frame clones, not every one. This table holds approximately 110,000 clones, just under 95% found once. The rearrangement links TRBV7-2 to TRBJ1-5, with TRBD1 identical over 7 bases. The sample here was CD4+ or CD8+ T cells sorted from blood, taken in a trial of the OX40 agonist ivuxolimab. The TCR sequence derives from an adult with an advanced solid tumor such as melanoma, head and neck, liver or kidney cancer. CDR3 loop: CASSFTDRPNQPQHF. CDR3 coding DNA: TGTGCCAGCAGCTTTACGGACAGGCCTAATCAGCCCCAGCATTTT.